Presented here are 10 T cell receptor beta chains from one specimen sequenced in a study of a mutant IDH1 vaccine in newly diagnosed glioma. Regarding time point: week 35, safety follow-up. In the vaccine, a single dose held 300 ug of the mutant IDH1 20-mer peptide, along with topical imiquimod. Which antigens these TCRs recognize remains unknown. Sequencing was performed with immunoSEQ multiplex PCR; in TCRdb, only in-frame clones are kept and a portion is missing. The sample consists of roughly 68,000 clones, 74% of them appearing once. Sequences were derived from PBMCs, sampled from a glioma patient whose treatment included an IDH1 peptide vaccine. These receptors all come from a middle-aged man with glioma.

The chain recombines TRBV6-5 with TRBJ1-5; D call uncertain. Germline CDR1 reads MNHEY; CDR2 reads SVGAGI. This CDR3 has 14 residues. V lost 5 bases and J lost 0, with 8 bases in between. CDR3 region: CASSTHGSNQPQHF. As DNA, the CDR3 is TGTGCCAGCAGTACCCACGGTAGCAATCAGCCCCAGCATTTT.

The chain carries TRBV27 and TRBJ2-3; tentatively, D is TRBD2 (6 bases). Germline V gene data show CDR1 as MNHEY and CDR2 as SMNVEV (reference sequence). The CDR3 contains 13 residues. The ends were cut back, 7 bases at V and 1 base at J, with 9 bases in the middle. CDR3 sequence: CASTSSGTDTQYF. Here the CDR3 DNA reads TGTGCCAGCACCTCTAGCGGCACAGATACGCAGTATTTT.

V usage is TRBV4-2 and J usage is TRBJ1-5; D gene ambiguous. The CDR3 is 17 amino acids. Trimming took off 0 bases at V and 0 bases at J, with 12 bases between the two ends. Germline V lookup: CDR1 LGHNA, CDR2 YNFKEQ. Here the CDR3 DNA reads TGTGCCAGCAGCCAAGATGCGGCAGCTCATAGCAATCAGCCCCAGCATTTT. It translates to CASSQDAAAHSNQPQHF.

V is TRBV5-1 and J is TRBJ1-1; no firm D call. This CDR3 has 14 amino acids. V lost 0 bases, J lost 4 bases, and 10 bases lay in between. In germline, CDR1 is SGHRS, CDR2 YFSETQ. This chain's CDR3 is CASSLEPMSTEAFF. The CDR3 DNA sequence: TGCGCCAGCAGCTTGGAACCTATGAGCACTGAAGCTTTCTTT.

The chain combines TRBV30 with TRBJ2-3; D possibly corresponds to TRBD1 (6 bases). The V end was cut by 0 bases, the J end by 4 bases, with 11 bases between. The germline gives CDR1 GTSNPN, CDR2 SVGIG (reference sequence). This CDR3 comprises 14 residues. CDR3 amino acids: CAWSVHRAADTQYF. The CDR3 DNA reads TGTGCCTGGAGTGTACACAGGGCCGCAGATACGCAGTATTTT.

The chain combines TRBV20-1 with TRBJ2-3; D might be TRBD2 (6 bases). V lost 5 bases to trimming and J lost 6 bases, with 6 bases between them. Germline V CDR1 and CDR2: DFQATT, SNEGSKA (reference sequence). The CDR3 contains 10 residues. The chain's CDR3 is CSAGGDTQYF. CDR3 nucleotide sequence: TGCAGTGCTGGGGGGGATACGCAGTATTTT.

This chain connects TRBV5-4 to TRBJ2-7; perhaps TRBD2 as D (6 bases). The CDR3 runs 13 residues. Trimming removed 1 base from V and 5 bases from J, with 10 bases in between. The germline CDR1 and CDR2 sequences are SGHNT and YYREEE (reference sequence). The CDR3 loop reads CASSLTGRHEQYF. CDR3 in DNA: TGTGCCAGCAGCTTGACGGGGAGGCACGAGCAGTACTTC. Together with reference TRBV5-4 and TRBJ2-7, the CDR3 gives the full variable domain: ETGVTQSPTHLIKTRGQQVTLRCSSQSGHNTVSWYQQALGQGPQFIFQYYREEENGRGNFPPRFSGLQFPNYSSELNVNALELDDSALYLCASSLTGRHEQYFGPGTRLTVT.

The chain combines TRBV2 with TRBJ1-2; 9 nucleotides match TRBD1. Germline lookup yields CDR1 SNHLY and CDR2 FYNNEI. The CDR3 is 16 residues long. V shed 5 bases and J 8 bases; nucleotides not matched to a gene: 15. CDR3 DNA: TGTGCCAGCAGTAAATCACAATTGACAGGGGGTAGAGGCTACACCTTC. Translation: CASSKSQLTGGRGYTF.

This clone turned up a few times. The rearrangement uses TRBV19 and TRBJ1-4; D remains unclear. The CDR3 length is 14 residues. V was clipped by 1 base and J by 4 bases, with 7 bases between them. Germline V CDR1 and CDR2: LNHDA, SQIVND (reference sequence). The CDR3 coding sequence is TGTGCCAGTAGTATAGGTCGGTTTAATGAAAAACTGTTTTTT. This translates into CASSIGRFNEKLFF.

This rearrangement joins TRBV5-6 to TRBJ2-2; no reliable D call. The V end was cut by 1 base, the J end by 4 bases, with 5 bases between. This CDR3 has 13 amino acids. CDR1 and CDR2 (germline): SGHDT, YYEEEE. For the CDR3, the DNA is TGTGCCAGCAGCTTGAGATCCACCGGGGAGCTGTTTTTT. As protein: CASSLRSTGELFF.